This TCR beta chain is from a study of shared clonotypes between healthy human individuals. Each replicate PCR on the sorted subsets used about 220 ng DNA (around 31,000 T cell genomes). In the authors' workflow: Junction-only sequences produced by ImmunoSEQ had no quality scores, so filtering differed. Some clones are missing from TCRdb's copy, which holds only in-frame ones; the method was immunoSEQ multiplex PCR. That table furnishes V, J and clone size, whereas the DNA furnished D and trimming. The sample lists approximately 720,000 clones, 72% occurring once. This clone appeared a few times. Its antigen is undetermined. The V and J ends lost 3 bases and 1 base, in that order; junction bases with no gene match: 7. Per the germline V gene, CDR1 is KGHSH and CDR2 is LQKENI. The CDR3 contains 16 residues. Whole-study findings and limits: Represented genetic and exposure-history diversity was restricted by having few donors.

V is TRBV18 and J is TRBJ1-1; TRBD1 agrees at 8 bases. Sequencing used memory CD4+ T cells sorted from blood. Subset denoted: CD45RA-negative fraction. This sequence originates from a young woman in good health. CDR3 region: CASSPPRTGQNTEAFF. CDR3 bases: TGTGCCAGCTCACCGCCCCGGACAGGGCAGAACACTGAAGCTTTCTTT.